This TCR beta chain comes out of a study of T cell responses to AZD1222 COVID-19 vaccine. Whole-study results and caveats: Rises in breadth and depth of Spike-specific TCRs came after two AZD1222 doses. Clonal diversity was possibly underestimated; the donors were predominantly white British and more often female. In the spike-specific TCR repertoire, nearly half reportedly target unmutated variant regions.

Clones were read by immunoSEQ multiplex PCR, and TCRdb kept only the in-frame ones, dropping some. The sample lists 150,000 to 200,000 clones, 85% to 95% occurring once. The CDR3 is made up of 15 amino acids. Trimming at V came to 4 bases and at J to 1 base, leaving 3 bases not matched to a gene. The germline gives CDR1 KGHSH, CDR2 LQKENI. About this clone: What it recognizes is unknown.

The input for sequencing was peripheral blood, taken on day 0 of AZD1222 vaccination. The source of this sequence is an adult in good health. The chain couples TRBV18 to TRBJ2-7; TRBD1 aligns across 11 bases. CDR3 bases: TGTGCCAGCTCACAGGGACAGGGGGGATCCTACGAGCAGTACTTC. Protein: CASSQGQGGSYEQYF.